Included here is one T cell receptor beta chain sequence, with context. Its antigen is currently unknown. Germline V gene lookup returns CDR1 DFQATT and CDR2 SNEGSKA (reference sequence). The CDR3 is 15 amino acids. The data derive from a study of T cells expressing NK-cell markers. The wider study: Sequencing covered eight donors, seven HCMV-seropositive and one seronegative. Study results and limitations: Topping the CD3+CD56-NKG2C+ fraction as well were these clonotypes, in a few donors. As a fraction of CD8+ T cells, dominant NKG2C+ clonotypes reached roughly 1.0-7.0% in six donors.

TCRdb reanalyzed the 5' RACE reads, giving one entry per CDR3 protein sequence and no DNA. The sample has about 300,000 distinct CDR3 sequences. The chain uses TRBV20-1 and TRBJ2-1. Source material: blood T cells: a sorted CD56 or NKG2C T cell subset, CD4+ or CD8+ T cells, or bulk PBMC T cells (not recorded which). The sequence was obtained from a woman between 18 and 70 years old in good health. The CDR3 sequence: CSALQLGVNYNEQFF.